These 20 T cell receptor beta chains share one sample of origin, sequenced in a study of liver allograft versus peripheral blood T cells. About the research overall: What was compared were the T cell receptor repertoires in transplanted livers and those in the peripheral blood of recipients.

TCRdb fed the reads into MiXCR, producing one record per CDR3 protein. In the table there are about 13,000 distinct CDR3 sequences, 15% to 20% of which are singletons. The source is a human patient who had a liver transplant. Some T cells may be transferred from the graft donor.

This chain connects TRBV25-1 to TRBJ1-6, with D possibly matching TRBD1 (6 bases). Germline CDR1 MGHDK, CDR2 SYGVNS. Trimming stripped 7 bases from V and 5 bases from J, with 18 bases between. This CDR3 region has 16 residues. DNA for the CDR3: TGTGCCAGCAAAGCCCGAGGGGGGCGAAATAATTCACCCCTCCACTTT. Its translation: CASKARGGRNNSPLHF.

The chain employs TRBV30 and TRBJ2-2, with D possibly matching TRBD1 (5 bases). This CDR3 region has 15 residues. Germline CDR1 reads GTSNPN; CDR2 reads SVGIG (reference sequence). The V and J ends lost 1 base and 5 bases respectively, with 14 bases between them. CDR3 residues: CAWSGGPSRTGELFF. CDR3 DNA: TGTGCCTGGAGTGGGGGCCCCTCAAGGACCGGGGAGCTGTTTTTT. The entire variable domain, with the rest obtained from reference TRBV30 and TRBJ2-2, is as follows: SQTIHQWPATLVQPVGSPLSLECTVEGTSNPNLYWYRQAAGRGLQLLFYSVGIGQISSEVPQNLSASRPQDRQFILSSKKLLLSDSGFYLCAWSGGPSRTGELFFGEGSRLTVL.

Relative to its sample, this clonotype is medium-sized. The chain is built from TRBV19 and TRBJ1-5; TRBD1 might be the D (5 bases). CDR3 size: 15 residues. Trimming stripped 7 bases from V and 5 bases from J, with 18 bases between. CDR1 and CDR2 from the germline V gene are LNHDA and SQIVND (reference sequence). This CDR3 is CASTAREGSHQPQHF. CDR3 bases: TGTGCCAGTACGGCTAGGGAGGGGTCGCATCAGCCCCAGCATTTT.

The chain has TRBV28 and TRBJ2-5, with TRBD1 matching over 8 bases. CDR1 and CDR2 (germline): MDHEN, SYDVKM. V lost 5 bases, J lost 2 bases, and 7 bases stayed unmatched. The CDR3 runs to 15 residues. The CDR3 loop reads CASSPPRGRQETQYF. CDR3 sequence (DNA): TGTGCCAGCAGTCCCCCCAGGGGGCGACAAGAGACCCAGTACTTC.

This clonotype was counted ten times or more. DNA of the CDR3: TGTGCCAGCAGTGAAGACAGAATAAGAGATACGCAGTATTTT. Amino acids: CASSEDRIRDTQYF. The chain couples TRBV6-1 to TRBJ2-3; D is unclear. With 1 base removed from V and 5 bases from J, the gap between germline ends came to 10 bases. CDR3 length: 14 residues. The germline V gene has CDR1 MNHNS and CDR2 SASEGT.

This clonotype has a handful of counts. The chain links TRBV20-1 to TRBJ2-7; D is unclear. CDR1 is DFQATT, CDR2 SNEGSKA, per germline (reference sequence). This CDR3 spans 14 amino acids. Trimming left V 3 bases short and J 3 bases short, with 15 bases between. The CDR3 reads CSARGLGQSYEQYF. The CDR3 coding sequence is TGCAGTGCTAGGGGCTTAGGCCAGAGCTACGAGCAGTACTTC.

The table lists this clonotype with many counts. This chain uses TRBV15 with TRBJ2-2, with a tentative D call TRBD1 (6 bases). CDR1 is LNHNV and CDR2 is YYDKDF in the germline V gene (reference sequence). CDR3 length: 18 amino acids. Trimming took off 1 base at V and 3 bases at J, with 18 bases between the two ends. The DNA for the CDR3 is TGTGCCACCAGCAGAGGGACAGCCACCCTTAATTACACCGGGGAGCTGTTTTTT. Protein product: CATSRGTATLNYTGELFF.

This chain connects TRBV7-3 to TRBJ2-3; TRBD2 matches 10 bases. There are 16 residues in the CDR3. Unmatched junction bases numbered 6, after V lost 3 bases and J lost 3 bases. Germline assignment: CDR1 SGHTA and CDR2 FQGTGA. CDR3: CASSLAAGGWTDTQYF. CDR3 nucleotides: TGTGCCAGCAGCTTGGCAGCGGGAGGGTGGACAGATACGCAGTATTTT.

This clonotype was seen at least ten times. This chain joins TRBV6-5 and TRBJ1-4; D gene unclear. CDR1 MNHEY and CDR2 SVGAGI come from the germline V gene. The length of the CDR3 is 15 residues. Trimming shortened V by 6 bases and J by 2 bases, and 13 bases separated the two germline ends. In nucleotides, the CDR3 is TGTGCCAGCAGCCACGGAGAGGGTACTAATGAAAAACTGTTTTTT. Translating gives CASSHGEGTNEKLFF.

In its sample, this clonotype was seen a few times. The rearrangement joins TRBV5-1 to TRBJ1-6; 7 bases are a match to TRBD1. This CDR3 region has 18 residues. Germline V lookup: CDR1 SGHRS, CDR2 YFSETQ. Trimming at V came to 4 bases and at J to 8 bases, leaving 18 bases not matched to a gene. CDR3: CASSRGQGDILRDSPLHF. Here the CDR3 DNA reads TGCGCCAGCAGCCGGGGGCAGGGGGATATTCTCCGGGATTCACCCCTCCACTTT.

This clonotype counts as medium-sized (0.01 to 0.1%). J is TRBJ2-5 and V is TRBV5-4, with TRBD2 identical over 14 bases. The CDR3 totals 19 residues. V was clipped by 4 bases and J by 2 bases; unmatched bases: 13. The germline V gene has CDR1 SGHNT and CDR2 YYREEE (reference sequence). CDR3 bases: TGTGCCAGCAGCACTGGGACTAGCGGGGGACCCAATATACAAGAGACCCAGTACTTC. This gives the protein CASSTGTSGGPNIQETQYF.

The sample holds many counts of this clonotype. The CDR3 sequence: CAINRRTGDGYTF. The CDR3 DNA reads as TGTGCCATCAACCGTCGGACAGGGGATGGCTACACCTTC. J is TRBJ1-2 and V is TRBV10-3; 9 positions match TRBD1. The J segment lost 6 bases and the V segment lost 7 bases, leaving 6 bases of the junction unmatched. Germline V gene data show CDR1 as ENHRY and CDR2 as SYGVKD. This CDR3 has 13 residues.

The chain links TRBV9 to TRBJ1-1; 7 bases fit TRBD1. This CDR3 has 15 residues. Trimming removed 4 bases from V and 4 bases from J; junction bases left unmatched: 10. The germline V gene encodes CDR1 SGDLS and CDR2 YYNGEE. The CDR3 bases are TGTGCCAGCAGCTTGAGACAGGGAGATCGCACTGAAGCTTTCTTT. Translation: CASSLRQGDRTEAFF.

This chain joins TRBV3-1 and TRBJ2-4; 13 positions match TRBD2. The CDR3 loop spans 15 amino acids. V dropped 4 bases and J dropped 14; count of bases not matched to a gene: 11. The germline gives CDR1 LGHDT, CDR2 YNNKEL (reference sequence). The CDR3 protein is CASSPRGLAGEVKYF. The CDR3 nucleotides are TGTGCCAGCAGCCCCCGCGGACTAGCGGGGGAGGTGAAGTACTTC.

The chain couples TRBV7-9 to TRBJ2-5; TRBD2 is a possible D gene (5 bases). Trimming left V 5 bases short and J 5 bases short, with 21 bases between. The length of the CDR3 is 16 residues. Germline V gives CDR1 SEHNR, CDR2 FQNEAQ (reference sequence). DNA for the CDR3: TGTGCCAGCAGCCCCCCCCTGGGCCGCGGGTTGGAGACCCAGTACTTC. Translating gives CASSPPLGRGLETQYF.

This clonotype rates as medium-sized (0.01 to 0.1%). This rearrangement joins TRBV27 to TRBJ1-6; D perhaps matches TRBD1 (5 bases). The CDR3 covers 14 residues. Germline lookup yields CDR1 MNHEY and CDR2 SMNVEV (reference sequence). V was trimmed by 7 bases and J by 4 bases, leaving 11 bases between them. The chain's CDR3 is CASTLGTYNSPLHF. Written as DNA, the CDR3 is TGTGCCAGCACCCTTGGGACTTATAATTCACCCCTCCACTTT.

In its sample, this clonotype is medium-sized. This chain connects TRBV7-2 to TRBJ2-1, with D hard to call. The germline V and J ends were trimmed by 1 base and 3 bases, with 7 bases remaining between them. CDR1 is SGHTA, CDR2 FQGNSA, per germline. The CDR3 runs to 14 residues. The CDR3 protein is CASSLEGFYNEQFF. The CDR3 coding sequence is TGTGCCAGCAGCTTAGAAGGGTTCTACAATGAGCAGTTCTTC.

The chain has TRBV27 and TRBJ2-7, with TRBD2 identical over 10 bases. This CDR3 spans 16 amino acids. Trimming at V came to 6 bases and at J to 0 bases, leaving 8 bases not matched to a gene. The germline V gene encodes CDR1 MNHEY and CDR2 SMNVEV (reference sequence). CDR3 region: CASSLRAGGLSYEQYF. CDR3 bases: TGTGCCAGCAGCCTGCGAGCGGGAGGGCTCTCCTACGAGCAGTACTTC.

For this clonotype: The junction departs from germline at one end; a sequencing error may be responsible. The V and J genes are TRBV20-1 and TRBJ2-1; 11 nucleotides line up with TRBD2. The germline V gene has CDR1 DFQATT and CDR2 SNEGSKA (reference sequence). The CDR3 has 14 amino acids. Here the CDR3 DNA reads TGCTGTGCTACGGGACTAGCGGTTTACAATGAGCAGTTCTTC. Translating gives CCATGLAVYNEQFF.

Ten or more counts support this clonotype. The rearrangement uses TRBV28 and TRBJ2-1, with 13 bases lining up with TRBD2. J was trimmed by 6 bases and V by 4 bases; bases with no gene match: 6. The CDR3 runs to 16 residues. Germline CDR1 reads MDHEN; CDR2 reads SYDVKM. CDR3 protein: CASSSWTSGRSNEQFF. CDR3 in DNA: TGTGCCAGCAGTTCGTGGACTAGCGGGAGATCCAATGAGCAGTTCTTC.